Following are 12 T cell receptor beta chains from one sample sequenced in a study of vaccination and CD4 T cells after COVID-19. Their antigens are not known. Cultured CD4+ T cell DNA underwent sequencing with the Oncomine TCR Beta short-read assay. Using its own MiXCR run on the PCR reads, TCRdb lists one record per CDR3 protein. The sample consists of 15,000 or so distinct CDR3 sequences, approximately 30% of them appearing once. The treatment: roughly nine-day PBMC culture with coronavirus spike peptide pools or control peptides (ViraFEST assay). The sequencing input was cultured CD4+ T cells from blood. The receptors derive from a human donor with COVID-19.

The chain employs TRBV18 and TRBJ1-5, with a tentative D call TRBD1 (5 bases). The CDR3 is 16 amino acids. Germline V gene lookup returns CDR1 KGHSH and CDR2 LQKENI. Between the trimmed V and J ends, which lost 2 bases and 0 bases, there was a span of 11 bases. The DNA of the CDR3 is TGTGCCAGCTCACCAGTCAGGGCCTCTAGCAATCAGCCCCAGCATTTT. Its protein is CASSPVRASSNQPQHF.

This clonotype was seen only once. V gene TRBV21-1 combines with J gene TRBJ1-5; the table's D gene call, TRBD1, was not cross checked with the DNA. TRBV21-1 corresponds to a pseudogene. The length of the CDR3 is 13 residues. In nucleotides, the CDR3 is TGTGTCAGCACCCTGTGGAGGGTTCAGCCCCAGCATTTT. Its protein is CVSTLWRVQPQHF.

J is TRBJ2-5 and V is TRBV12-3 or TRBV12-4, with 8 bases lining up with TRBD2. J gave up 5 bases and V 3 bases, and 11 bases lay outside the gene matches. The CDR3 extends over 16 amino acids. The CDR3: CASSFRAGGPRETQYF. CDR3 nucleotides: TGTGCCAGCAGTTTTAGGGCGGGGGGACCGCGGGAGACCCAGTACTTC.

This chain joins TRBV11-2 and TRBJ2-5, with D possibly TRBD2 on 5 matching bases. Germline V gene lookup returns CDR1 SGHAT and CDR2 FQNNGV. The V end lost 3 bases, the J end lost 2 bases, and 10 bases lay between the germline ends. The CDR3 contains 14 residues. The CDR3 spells CASSFHTGQETQYF. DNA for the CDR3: TGTGCCAGCAGCTTTCATACGGGGCAAGAGACCCAGTACTTC. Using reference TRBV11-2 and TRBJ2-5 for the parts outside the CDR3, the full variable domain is EAGVAQSPRYKIIEKRQSVAFWCNPISGHATLYWYQQILGQGPKLLIQFQNNGVVDDSQLPKDRFSAERLKGVDSTLKIQPAKLEDSAVYLCASSFHTGQETQYFGPGTRLLVL.

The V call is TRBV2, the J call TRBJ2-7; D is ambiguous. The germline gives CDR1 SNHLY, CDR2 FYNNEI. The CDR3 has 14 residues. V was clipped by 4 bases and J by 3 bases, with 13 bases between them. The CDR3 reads CASSVTKGGYEQYF. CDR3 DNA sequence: TGTGCCAGCAGTGTAACCAAGGGTGGCTACGAGCAGTACTTC.

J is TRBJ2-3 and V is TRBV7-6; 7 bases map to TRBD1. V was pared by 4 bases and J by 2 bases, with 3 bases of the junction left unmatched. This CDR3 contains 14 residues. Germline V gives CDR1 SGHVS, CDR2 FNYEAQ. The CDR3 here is CASSSGQVTDTQYF. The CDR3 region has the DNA TGTGCCAGCAGCTCAGGACAGGTCACAGATACGCAGTATTTT.

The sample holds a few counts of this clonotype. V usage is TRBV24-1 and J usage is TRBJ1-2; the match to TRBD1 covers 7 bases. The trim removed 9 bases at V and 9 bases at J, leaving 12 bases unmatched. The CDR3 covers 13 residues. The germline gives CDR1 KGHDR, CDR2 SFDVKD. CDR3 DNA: TGTGCCACCGCAGGGGGGGTTCCCTCTCGCTACACCTTC. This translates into CATAGGVPSRYTF.

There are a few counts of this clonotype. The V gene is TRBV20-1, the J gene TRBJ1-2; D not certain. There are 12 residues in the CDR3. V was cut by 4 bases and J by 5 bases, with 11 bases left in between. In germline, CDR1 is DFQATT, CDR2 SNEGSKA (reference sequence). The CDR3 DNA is TGCAGTGCTACCGCAAACGGGTATGGCTACACCTTC. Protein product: CSATANGYGYTF.

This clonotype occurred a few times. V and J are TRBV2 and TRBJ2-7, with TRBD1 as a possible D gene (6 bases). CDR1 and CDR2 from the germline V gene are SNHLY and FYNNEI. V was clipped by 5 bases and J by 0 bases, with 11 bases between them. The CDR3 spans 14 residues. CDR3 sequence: CASSSQGSSYEQYF. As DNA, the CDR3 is TGTGCCAGCAGTTCTCAGGGGAGCTCCTACGAGCAGTACTTC.

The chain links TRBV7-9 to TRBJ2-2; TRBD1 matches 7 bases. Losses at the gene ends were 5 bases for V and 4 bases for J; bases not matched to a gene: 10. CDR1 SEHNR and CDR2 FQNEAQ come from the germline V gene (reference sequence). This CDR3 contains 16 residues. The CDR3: CASSLLTGPGTGELFF. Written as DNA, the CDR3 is TGTGCCAGCAGCCTGCTGACAGGGCCGGGCACCGGGGAGCTGTTTTTT.

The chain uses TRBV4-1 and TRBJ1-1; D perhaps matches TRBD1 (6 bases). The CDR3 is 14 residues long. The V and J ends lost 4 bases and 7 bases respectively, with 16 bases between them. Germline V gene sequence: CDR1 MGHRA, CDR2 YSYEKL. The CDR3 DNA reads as TGCGCCAGCAGCCCCCTGAGACAGGCAAATGAAGCTTTCTTT. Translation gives CASSPLRQANEAFF.

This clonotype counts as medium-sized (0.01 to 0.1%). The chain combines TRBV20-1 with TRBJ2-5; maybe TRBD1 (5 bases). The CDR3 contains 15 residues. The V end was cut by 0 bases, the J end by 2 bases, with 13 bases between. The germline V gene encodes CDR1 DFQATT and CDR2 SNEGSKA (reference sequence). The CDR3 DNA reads TGCAGTGCTAGAGATCCCACGCAGGGTCAAGAGACCCAGTACTTC. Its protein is CSARDPTQGQETQYF.